This T cell receptor (beta chain) appears in the sequencing data of a study of blood T cell repertoires in COVID-19. Study overall: COVID-19 samples from acute and convalescent phases originated in the United States, Italy and Spain. Sources were T cells, B-cell-depleted T cells, or PBMCs; the material itself was cDNA or gDNA.

This CDR3 has 16 residues. The germline V gene encodes CDR1 MNHEY and CDR2 SMNVEV (reference sequence). The V and J ends lost 2 bases and 0 bases respectively, with 11 bases between them. Original analysis: Reference gene primers were amplified, and this amplification served to estimate nucleated cell counts. The table came from immunoSEQ multiplex PCR; TCRdb's copy has only in-frame clones and leaves some out. V and J calls and clone size are copied from that table; D and trimming were computed from the DNA. The table records 270,000 or so clones, about nine tenths of them present only once. Sequenced: peripheral blood. This chain joins TRBV27 and TRBJ1-5; D unresolved. The clonotype was recovered from a middle-aged woman who had recovered from COVID-19. DNA of the CDR3: TGTGCCAGCAGTTTAGGGCCAGGCCTTAGCAATCAGCCCCAGCATTTT. The encoded protein is CASSLGPGLSNQPQHF.